These 21 T cell receptor beta chains share one sample of origin, sequenced in a study of T cell responses to AZD1222 COVID-19 vaccine. Using immunoSEQ multiplex PCR, the repertoire was profiled, and TCRdb retains in-frame clones only, with some absent. The sample holds around 140,000 clones; 80% to 90% are singletons and the top ten take around 1.5%. Here the sequenced sample was peripheral blood, taken on day 0 of AZD1222 vaccination. The origin of the receptors is an adult in good health.

The chain has TRBV5-8 and TRBJ2-5; D gene uncertain. This CDR3 is 12 amino acids long. V lost 4 bases and J 4 bases, leaving 8 bases between the germline ends. CDR1 is SGHTS, CDR2 YDEGEE, per germline. The CDR3 loop is CASSHWRETQYF. CDR3 coding DNA: TGTGCCAGCAGCCATTGGCGAGAGACCCAGTACTTC. Variable domain in full (rest from reference TRBV5-8 and TRBJ2-5): EAGVTQSPTHLIKTRGQQATLRCSPISGHTSVYWYQQALGLGLQFLLWYDEGEERNRGNFPPRFSGRQFPNYSSELNVNALELEDSALYLCASSHWRETQYFGPGTRLLVL.

With respect to this clone: One end of the junction is discordant with germline, which a read error may explain. The chain joins TRBV19 to TRBJ1-1; D unresolved. The CDR3 is made up of 11 amino acids. Looked up from germline, CDR1 is LNHDA and CDR2 is SQIVND (reference sequence). CDR3 in DNA: TGTGCCAGTAGTAGGACGGACGTACAAAAGTTT. Amino acids: CASSRTDVQKF.

The chain carries TRBV5-1 and TRBJ1-1; D unclear. The CDR3 contains 15 residues. The germline gives CDR1 SGHRS, CDR2 YFSETQ. V dropped 0 bases and J dropped 11 bases, with 20 bases sitting between them. The CDR3 loop is CASSLELGKTLKAFF. CDR3 nucleotides: TGCGCCAGCAGCTTGGAATTGGGCAAAACACTGAAGGCTTTCTTT.

The chain combines TRBV5-5 with TRBJ1-6; D is unclear. V was trimmed by 1 base and J by 7 bases, leaving 3 bases between them. The CDR3 has 12 residues. Germline V lookup: CDR1 SGHKS, CDR2 YYEKEE (reference sequence). CDR3 coding DNA: TGTGCCAGCAGCTTGCCGAATTCACCCCTCCACTTT. Protein: CASSLPNSPLHF.

J is TRBJ2-2 and V is TRBV29-1, with 7 bases that match TRBD1. Germline V gives CDR1 SQVTM, CDR2 ANQGSEA. V lost 4 bases, J lost 3 bases, and 8 bases stayed unmatched. This CDR3 has 15 residues. The CDR3 DNA sequence: TGCAGCGTTGTAGAGGCGACAGGGTACACCGGGGAGCTGTTTTTT. It specifies CSVVEATGYTGELFF.

The chain couples TRBV28 to TRBJ2-7; 11 positions agree with TRBD2. With V trimmed by 8 bases and J by 7 bases, 13 bases remained unmatched. Germline-derived CDR1 and CDR2 are MDHEN and SYDVKM. The CDR3 length is 15 residues. This CDR3 reads CASRSTPIAGGEQYF. CDR3 nucleotides: TGTGCCAGCCGGTCGACGCCGATAGCGGGAGGGGAGCAGTACTTC.

This clone was recorded many times. J is TRBJ1-4 and V is TRBV7-6, with D unclear. Germline CDR1 reads SGHVS; CDR2 reads FNYEAQ. Trimming cost V 6 bases and J 8 bases, with 19 bases left between them. This CDR3 has 15 amino acids. For the CDR3, the DNA is TGTGCCAGCAGACCGACCCTTCAAGCGCGCGAAAAACTGTTTTTT. This translates into CASRPTLQAREKLFF.

The rearrangement uses TRBV5-1 and TRBJ1-2, with D maybe TRBD1 (6 bases). Trimming pared 0 bases from V and 6 bases from J, leaving 6 bases between. The CDR3 is made up of 12 amino acids. Germline V CDR1 and CDR2: SGHRS, YFSETQ. The CDR3 spells CASSLGDNGYTF. CDR3 nucleotides: TGCGCCAGCAGCTTGGGGGACAATGGCTACACCTTC.

The chain carries TRBV5-1 and TRBJ1-2; D perhaps matches TRBD1 (5 bases). The CDR3 has 14 amino acids. Trimming stripped 1 base from V and 7 bases from J, with 14 bases between. From germline, CDR1 is SGHRS and CDR2 YFSETQ. CDR3 DNA sequence: TGCGCCAGCAGCTTGCAAGGGCAGGGCAGTGGCTACACCTTC. The encoded protein is CASSLQGQGSGYTF.

The V and J genes are TRBV6-1 and TRBJ2-1; D not certain. The CDR3 runs 13 residues. Germline CDR1 is MNHNS and CDR2 is SASEGT. Between the trimmed V and J ends, which lost 1 base and 6 bases, there was a span of 7 bases. CDR3 amino acids: CASSEGNSNEQFF. CDR3 nucleotides: TGTGCCAGCAGTGAAGGGAACAGCAATGAGCAGTTCTTC.

The chain couples TRBV4-1 to TRBJ1-3, with D perhaps TRBD1 (6 bases). The V and J ends lost 4 bases and 3 bases respectively, with 19 bases between them. CDR1 and CDR2 from the germline V gene are MGHRA and YSYEKL. The CDR3 is 17 amino acids. DNA of the CDR3: TGCGCCAGCAGCCGGCAGGGGCTAGTACTATATGGAAACACCATATATTTT. Its protein is CASSRQGLVLYGNTIYF.

A single count supports this clone. The genes are TRBV27 and TRBJ2-7; D is uncertain. CDR1 and CDR2 from the germline V gene are MNHEY and SMNVEV (reference sequence). V lost 3 bases and J lost 4, with 10 bases in between. This CDR3 region has 13 residues. The CDR3 nucleotides are TGTGCCAGCAGTTTTGGTGTGAGGTACGAGCAGTACTTC. This gives the protein CASSFGVRYEQYF.

CDR3 region: CASSGNPRQSRNTEAFF. CDR3 coding DNA: TGTGCCAGCAGCGGGAACCCTCGACAGTCTCGGAACACTGAAGCTTTCTTT. This rearrangement joins TRBV9 to TRBJ1-1; D is perhaps TRBD1 (5 bases). Germline values: CDR1 SGDLS, CDR2 YYNGEE. V lost 3 bases and J lost 1, with 19 bases in between. The CDR3 totals 17 residues.

This rearrangement joins TRBV28 to TRBJ2-3, with D perhaps given as TRBD1 or TRBD2 (6 bases each). The ends were cut back, 3 bases at V and 6 bases at J, with 19 bases in the middle. Germline CDR1 reads MDHEN; CDR2 reads SYDVKM. The CDR3 is made up of 16 amino acids. The CDR3 here is CASSLVGGSMWDTQYF. The CDR3 coding sequence is TGTGCCAGCAGTTTGGTGGGGGGCTCTATGTGGGATACGCAGTATTTT.

This clone was picked up many times. V and J are TRBV4-1 and TRBJ2-7; 7 bases agree with TRBD1. CDR3 length: 15 residues. Germline values: CDR1 MGHRA, CDR2 YSYEKL. After removal of 1 base from V and 7 bases from J, the junction contained 10 bases not matched to a gene. The CDR3 nucleotides read TGCGCCAGCAGCCAAGTTGGTACAGGGGATCGAGAGCAGTACTTC. This gives the protein CASSQVGTGDREQYF.

This clone has just one count. The chain recombines TRBV30 with TRBJ2-5, with D unclear. V was cut by 0 bases and J by 5 bases, with 16 bases left in between. The CDR3 loop spans 15 amino acids. Germline V gene sequence: CDR1 GTSNPN, CDR2 SVGIG (reference sequence). In DNA, the CDR3 is TGTGCCTGGAGTGTACGTGGTCTGATGGGGGAGACCCAGTACTTC. Translated, it gives CAWSVRGLMGETQYF.

This rearrangement joins TRBV11-3 to TRBJ2-1, with D possibly TRBD1 on 6 matching bases. V lost 4 bases to trimming and J lost 7 bases, with 14 bases between them. This CDR3 is built from 14 residues. Germline lookup yields CDR1 SGHNT and CDR2 YENEEA. The CDR3 DNA is TGTGCCAGCAGCTCCCACTCGGACAGAAATGAGCAGTTCTTC. It yields the protein CASSSHSDRNEQFF.

The chain combines TRBV14 with TRBJ2-3; D is tentatively TRBD1 or TRBD2 (5 bases each). This CDR3 is built from 16 residues. Germline assignment: CDR1 SGHDN and CDR2 FVKESK. V was trimmed by 0 bases and J by 0 bases, leaving 10 bases between them. CDR3 nucleotide sequence: TGTGCCAGCAGCCAAGACCTGGGACGGAGCACAGATACGCAGTATTTT. Translation gives CASSQDLGRSTDTQYF.

The gene calls are TRBV11-2 and TRBJ1-1; a possible D gene is TRBD1 (6 bases). Between the trimmed V and J ends, which lost 4 bases and 0 bases, there was a span of 12 bases. CDR1 SGHAT and CDR2 FQNNGV come from the germline V gene. The CDR3 is 15 amino acids. The CDR3 sequence is CASSYETGLNTEAFF. DNA of the CDR3: TGTGCCAGCAGCTACGAAACAGGGCTGAACACTGAAGCTTTCTTT.

The rearrangement uses TRBV13 and TRBJ2-7; 8 bases agree with TRBD1. The CDR3 has 15 residues. Germline values: CDR1 PRHDT, CDR2 FYEKMQ (reference sequence). The V and J ends lost 5 bases and 2 bases, in that order; junction bases with no gene match: 8. The CDR3 region has the DNA TGTGCCAGCAGCACCGGGACAGGTCCCACCTACGAGCAGTACTTC. Its protein product is CASSTGTGPTYEQYF.

This sequence joins TRBV30 and TRBJ1-5; a possible D gene is TRBD1 (5 bases). This CDR3 has 17 residues. Germline assignment: CDR1 GTSNPN and CDR2 SVGIG (reference sequence). V lost 0 bases and J 7 bases, leaving 22 bases between the germline ends. The chain's CDR3 is CAWSVGWGLKAPQPQHF. The CDR3 region has the DNA TGTGCCTGGAGTGTAGGGTGGGGACTCAAAGCGCCCCAGCCCCAGCATTTT. Using reference TRBV30 and TRBJ1-5 for the parts outside the CDR3, the full variable domain is SQTIHQWPATLVQPVGSPLSLECTVEGTSNPNLYWYRQAAGRGLQLLFYSVGIGQISSEVPQNLSASRPQDRQFILSSKKLLLSDSGFYLCAWSVGWGLKAPQPQHFGDGTRLSIL.